This T cell receptor (beta chain) was retrieved from a study of blood T cell repertoires in COVID-19. As for the study in general: Samples of COVID-19 (acute and convalescent) were obtained from the United States, Italy and Spain. Sources were T cells, B-cell-depleted T cells, or PBMCs; the material itself was cDNA or gDNA.

CDR1 SGHNT and CDR2 YYREEE come from the germline V gene (reference sequence). V shed 7 bases, J shed 0 bases, and the junction held 6 bases outside the gene matches. The length of the CDR3 is 14 residues. How the authors handled the data: How many nucleated cells were present was estimated from reference gene primer amplification. Profiling relied on immunoSEQ multiplex PCR, and the TCRdb table lists in-frame clones only, not all of them. V, J and clone size are taken as reported in that table, and D and trimming were inferred from the DNA itself. This table holds under 250,000 clones, about 86% found once.

The TCR comes from a woman aged 55-70 years with acute or convalescent COVID-19. The sample consisted of peripheral blood. The chain employs TRBV5-4 and TRBJ2-7; TRBD1 aligns across 8 bases. The CDR3 nucleotides are TGTGCCAGCCGCCGACAGGGGAGCTCCTACGAGCAGTACTTC. Its translation is CASRRQGSSYEQYF.